This paragraph reports one TCR beta chain. Here immunoSEQ multiplex PCR was the method, and the copy in TCRdb shows in-frame clones only, minus some. The sample holds approximately 270,000 clones, 70% to 90% seen once. The recovered donors of Cohort 3 showed two negative PCRs, clearance, or symptom resolution. From germline, CDR1 is MNHEY and CDR2 SMNVEV (reference sequence). Unmatched junction bases numbered 5, after V lost 0 bases and J lost 4 bases. The CDR3 loop spans 16 amino acids. The data are from a study of blood T cell repertoires in COVID-19. The sequence was collected from a woman in her forties or fifties who had recovered from COVID-19. This chain links TRBV27 with TRBJ2-3, with 9 bases fitting TRBD2. The sample consisted of PBMCs or T cells enriched from blood (not recorded which). CDR3 sequence: CASSLSPSGTPDTQYF. In DNA form, the CDR3 reads TGTGCCAGCAGTTTATCCCCTAGCGGGACCCCAGATACGCAGTATTTT.